The source of this T cell receptor (beta chain) is a study of T cells in Graves' hyperthyroidism and ophthalmopathy. Amplified TCR beta CDR3 regions came from RNA transcripts. The TCR CDR3 was amplified in a first-round RT-PCR using the HTBI primer set. TCRdb independently ran MiXCR on the multiplex PCR reads; one entry per CDR3 protein. This table holds 95,000 to 100,000 distinct CDR3 sequences, about 51% found once. This clonotype occurred once. Germline V lookup: CDR1 LNHNV, CDR2 YYDKDF (reference sequence). This CDR3 contains 13 residues. Trimming took off 0 bases at V and 5 bases at J, with 8 bases between the two ends.

The clonotype was recovered from a woman aged 40 to 50 with Graves' hyperthyroidism. The gene calls are TRBV15 and TRBJ2-7, with D unclear. The sequenced material came from blood. CDR3 sequence: CATSRDGENEQYF. The DNA of the CDR3 is TGTGCCACCAGCAGAGATGGGGAAAACGAGCAGTACTTC.